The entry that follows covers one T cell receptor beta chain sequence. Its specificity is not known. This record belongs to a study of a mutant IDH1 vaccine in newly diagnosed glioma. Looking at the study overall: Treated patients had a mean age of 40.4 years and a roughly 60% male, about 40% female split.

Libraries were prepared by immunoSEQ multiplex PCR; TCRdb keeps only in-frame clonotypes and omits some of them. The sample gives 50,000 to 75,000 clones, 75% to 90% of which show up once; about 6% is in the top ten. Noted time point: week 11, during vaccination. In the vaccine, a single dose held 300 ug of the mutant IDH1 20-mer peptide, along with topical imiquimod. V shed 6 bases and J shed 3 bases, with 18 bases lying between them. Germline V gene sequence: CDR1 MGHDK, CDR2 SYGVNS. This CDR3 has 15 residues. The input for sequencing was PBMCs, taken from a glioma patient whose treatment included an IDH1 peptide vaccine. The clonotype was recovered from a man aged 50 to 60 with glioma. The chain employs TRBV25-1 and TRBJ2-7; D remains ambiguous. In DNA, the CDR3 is TGTGCCAGCAGACCGAGCCCGGGCAACCTCTACGAGCAGTACTTC. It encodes CASRPSPGNLYEQYF.